Presented here are 26 T cell receptor beta chains from one specimen sequenced in a study of PD-1 blockade in classical Hodgkin lymphoma. The sample's time point: cycle 4 day 1 (C4D1), after more than five weeks of nivolumab. Autologous stem cell transplantation was followed by relapse in every patient, and brentuximab vedotin exposure varied. Sequencing was performed with immunoSEQ multiplex PCR; in TCRdb, only in-frame clones are kept and a portion is missing. The sample contains some 53,000 clones, approximately 86% of which appear only once. This material consisted of peripheral blood mononuclear cells (PBMCs), taken before the fourth cycle of nivolumab. The receptors originated from a human donor with classical Hodgkin lymphoma.

This chain joins TRBV11-1 and TRBJ1-1, with D perhaps TRBD1 (5 bases). Trimming removed 3 bases at V and 0 bases at J, with 17 bases between. In germline, CDR1 is SGHAT, CDR2 FQDESV (reference sequence). The CDR3 spans 17 residues. As DNA, the CDR3 is TGTGCCAGCAGCTTGAACCAGGGACCCCTCATGAACACTGAAGCTTTCTTT. Translating it yields CASSLNQGPLMNTEAFF.

This clone was detected a few times. This sequence joins TRBV6-5 and TRBJ1-6; 7 positions match TRBD1. CDR3 size: 13 residues. The germline gives CDR1 MNHEY, CDR2 SVGAGI. Trimming at V came to 4 bases and at J to 10 bases, leaving 4 bases not matched to a gene. CDR3 DNA sequence: TGTGCCAGCAGTTGGGACAGACTATCACCCCTCCACTTT. Protein sequence: CASSWDRLSPLHF.

The J gene is TRBJ1-2, the V gene TRBV18; the match to TRBD1 covers 7 bases. This CDR3 contains 13 residues. J lost 5 bases, V lost 5 bases, and 5 bases had no gene match. Germline V gene lookup returns CDR1 KGHSH and CDR2 LQKENI. The DNA of the CDR3 is TGTGCCAGCTCAGCGGGACAGCTTTATGGCTACACCTTC. Encoded protein: CASSAGQLYGYTF.

The V gene is TRBV4-2, the J gene TRBJ2-2, with D perhaps matching TRBD1 (6 bases). CDR3 length: 15 residues. Germline V lookup: CDR1 LGHNA, CDR2 YNFKEQ. Deletions cut 0 bases from V and 1 base from J, with 6 bases between. In nucleotides, the CDR3 is TGTGCCAGCAGCCAAGAAGGGGGGAACACCGGGGAGCTGTTTTTT. Residues: CASSQEGGNTGELFF.

The CDR3: CASSEGETQYF. In DNA form, the CDR3 reads TGTGCCAGCAGTGAGGGTGAGACCCAGTACTTC. The chain employs TRBV6-1 and TRBJ2-5, with D unclear. The CDR3 is 11 residues long. The germline V gene encodes CDR1 MNHNS and CDR2 SASEGT. Trimming removed 3 bases from V and 5 bases from J, with 4 bases in between.

This chain connects TRBV7-7 to TRBJ2-1; D uncertain. V was trimmed by 2 bases and J by 6 bases, leaving 8 bases between them. CDR3 length: 13 residues. The germline gives CDR1 SSHAT, CDR2 FNYEAQ (reference sequence). In DNA, the CDR3 is TGTGCCAGCAGCTTAACTGGCGGCAATGAGCAGTTCTTC. Protein: CASSLTGGNEQFF.

This clone was detected a few times. The chain joins TRBV28 to TRBJ2-2; 7 positions agree with TRBD2. CDR3 length: 16 amino acids. The V gene's germline CDR1 is MDHEN and CDR2 SYDVKM. The V segment lost 5 bases and the J segment 0 bases; nucleotides outside the gene matches: 6. The CDR3 sequence: CASSPLAEANTGELFF. The CDR3 bases are TGTGCCAGCAGTCCGCTAGCGGAGGCGAACACCGGGGAGCTGTTTTTT.

The V gene is TRBV6-5, the J gene TRBJ2-7, with D tentatively TRBD1 (5 bases). V shed 6 bases and J shed 6 bases, with 18 bases lying between them. The CDR3 spans 14 residues. Germline V gives CDR1 MNHEY, CDR2 SVGAGI. The DNA for the CDR3 is TGTGCCAGCAGCCGAGACCCCGGAAGGGGCGAGCAGTACTTC. Translated: CASSRDPGRGEQYF.

The chain recombines TRBV7-9 with TRBJ2-5; TRBD2 matches 8 bases. J lost 4 bases, V lost 2 bases, and 6 bases had no gene match. Germline V gene sequence: CDR1 SEHNR, CDR2 FQNEAQ (reference sequence). The CDR3 consists of 15 residues. The CDR3 DNA is TGTGCCAGCAGCTTAACGGGGGGGCCGGCAGAGACCCAGTACTTC. It codes for CASSLTGGPAETQYF.

The CDR3, as DNA: TGTGCCAGCAGCTTAGGAGGGACAGGGGACACCGGGGAGCTGTTTTTT. Its protein product is CASSLGGTGDTGELFF. The rearrangement joins TRBV11-2 to TRBJ2-2; 10 bases agree with TRBD1. The trim removed 1 base at V and 3 bases at J, leaving 2 bases unmatched. CDR3 length equals 16 residues. Per germline, CDR1 SGHAT and CDR2 FQNNGV.

The V and J genes are TRBV19 and TRBJ1-4, with D possibly matching TRBD1 (5 bases). Germline V gene data show CDR1 as LNHDA and CDR2 as SQIVND (reference sequence). V lost 0 bases and J 8 bases, leaving 22 bases between the germline ends. CDR3 length: 18 residues. DNA for the CDR3: TGTGCCAGTAGTATAGATGTGAATCGGGGTTCGGGGGAGGAAAAACTGTTTTTT. Encoded protein: CASSIDVNRGSGEEKLFF.

This clone was counted between two and nine times. The chain is built from TRBV10-3 and TRBJ2-5, with D unresolved. The V end lost 4 bases, the J end lost 14 bases, and 20 bases lay between the germline ends. CDR3 length equals 13 residues. In germline, CDR1 is ENHRY, CDR2 SYGVKD. CDR3 loop: CAISGGSIGPLYF. For the CDR3, the DNA is TGTGCCATCAGTGGTGGTTCCATAGGACCCCTTTACTTC.

The chain is built from TRBV15 and TRBJ2-1; D gene ambiguous. Deletions cut 1 base from V and 3 bases from J, with 4 bases between. The germline CDR1 and CDR2 sequences are LNHNV and YYDKDF (reference sequence). The CDR3 totals 13 residues. The CDR3 here is CATSRGDYNEQFF. CDR3 coding DNA: TGTGCCACCAGCAGAGGGGACTACAATGAGCAGTTCTTC. The whole variable domain, filled in from reference TRBV15 and TRBJ2-1, reads DAMVIQNPRYQVTQFGKPVTLSCSQTLNHNVMYWYQQKSSQAPKLLFHYYDKDFNNEADTPDNFQSRRPNTSFCFLDIRSPGLGDTAMYLCATSRGDYNEQFFGPGTRLTVL.

The rearrangement links TRBV6-5 to TRBJ1-1; D is uncertain. This CDR3 is built from 13 residues. Trimming cost V 5 bases and J 1 base, with 8 bases left between them. Per the germline V gene, CDR1 is MNHEY and CDR2 is SVGAGI. The CDR3 here is CASSLLGNTEAFF. DNA of the CDR3: TGTGCCAGCAGTCTCCTAGGGAACACTGAAGCTTTCTTT.

The chain has TRBV4-2 and TRBJ2-7, with TRBD2 matching over 9 bases. With V trimmed by 1 base and J by 5 bases, 9 bases remained unmatched. The CDR3 runs to 16 residues. Per the germline V gene, CDR1 is LGHNA and CDR2 is YNFKEQ. As DNA, the CDR3 is TGTGCCAGCAGCCAAGGGGATCTAGCGGGGTCCCACGAGCAGTACTTC. Translated: CASSQGDLAGSHEQYF.

V usage is TRBV4-3 and J usage is TRBJ2-2; the D gene is possibly TRBD1 (5 bases). The germline V gene has CDR1 LGHNA and CDR2 YSLEER. Between the trimmed V and J ends, which lost 0 bases and 4 bases, there was a span of 12 bases. The CDR3 is made up of 16 amino acids. The CDR3 DNA reads TGCGCCAGCAGCCAAGATCTGGGGCTGGTCACCGGGGAGCTGTTTTTT. Its translation is CASSQDLGLVTGELFF.

The V gene is TRBV18, the J gene TRBJ2-5; perhaps TRBD2 as D (6 bases). Germline CDR1 is KGHSH and CDR2 is LQKENI. Trimming removed 4 bases from V and 4 bases from J, with 16 bases in between. The CDR3 spans 15 residues. The chain's CDR3 is CASSQSAGILETQYF. Here the CDR3 DNA reads TGTGCCAGCTCACAGTCCGCGGGAATTTTAGAGACCCAGTACTTC.

The chain carries TRBV7-9 and TRBJ2-5, with a weak D call TRBD2 (5 bases). V was shortened by 2 bases and J by 2 bases, with 9 bases between the two germline ends. The CDR3 spans 14 residues. In germline, CDR1 is SEHNR, CDR2 FQNEAQ (reference sequence). The CDR3 loop is CASSLISEQETQYF. Written as DNA, the CDR3 is TGTGCCAGCAGCTTAATTAGCGAACAAGAGACCCAGTACTTC. The variable domain in full, completed from reference TRBV7-9 and TRBJ2-5, reads DTGVSQNPRHKITKRGQNVTFRCDPISEHNRLYWYRQTLGQGPEFLTYFQNEAQLEKSRLLSDRFSAERPKGSFSTLEIQRTEQGDSAMYLCASSLISEQETQYFGPGTRLLVL.

The V and J genes are TRBV7-3 and TRBJ1-1, with D unclear. The CDR3 has 13 amino acids. Trimming cost V 5 bases and J 1 base, with 8 bases left between them. Germline-derived CDR1 and CDR2 are SGHTA and FQGTGA. The CDR3 spells CASSRTPNTEAFF. In nucleotides, the CDR3 is TGTGCCAGCAGCCGCACACCGAACACTGAAGCTTTCTTT. The whole variable domain, remainder taken from reference TRBV7-3 and TRBJ1-1, is GAGVSQTPSNKVTEKGKYVELRCDPISGHTALYWYRQSLGQGPEFLIYFQGTGAADDSGLPNDRFFAVRPEGSVSTLKIQRTERGDSAVYLCASSRTPNTEAFFGQGTRLTVV.

V usage is TRBV6-5 and J usage is TRBJ2-2, with D possibly matching TRBD2 (5 bases). The CDR3 runs to 16 residues. Germline CDR1 MNHEY, CDR2 SVGAGI. The ends were cut back, 0 bases at V and 1 base at J, with 9 bases in the middle. In nucleotides, the CDR3 is TGTGCCAGCAGTTACTCGTCCGGAGGGAACACCGGGGAGCTGTTTTTT. Translation gives CASSYSSGGNTGELFF.

The V and J genes are TRBV7-9 and TRBJ2-1; D is unclear. V was clipped by 5 bases and J by 2 bases, with 7 bases between them. There are 13 residues in the CDR3. Germline V gives CDR1 SEHNR, CDR2 FQNEAQ (reference sequence). CDR3 sequence reads: CASSGHAYNEQFF. CDR3 nucleotide sequence: TGTGCCAGCAGCGGTCATGCCTACAATGAGCAGTTCTTC.

The chain joins TRBV7-3 to TRBJ1-2; 10 bases line up with TRBD1. Germline V gene sequence: CDR1 SGHTA, CDR2 FQGTGA. The CDR3 has 15 amino acids. V was clipped by 6 bases and J by 5 bases; unmatched bases: 9. CDR3: CASSHGGDRGYGYTF. CDR3 bases: TGTGCCAGCAGTCATGGAGGGGACAGGGGATATGGCTACACCTTC.

The chain carries TRBV6-5 and TRBJ2-2; 7 bases agree with TRBD1. V dropped 2 bases and J dropped 1; count of bases not matched to a gene: 1. The CDR3 has 15 residues. Per germline, CDR1 MNHEY and CDR2 SVGAGI. The CDR3 sequence is CASSYNRGNTGELFF. Written as DNA, the CDR3 is TGTGCCAGCAGTTACAACAGGGGGAACACCGGGGAGCTGTTTTTT.

The chain joins TRBV6-6 to TRBJ2-3, with D perhaps matching TRBD1 or TRBD2 (7 bases each). The CDR3 totals 14 residues. Germline CDR1 MNHNY, CDR2 SVGAGI (reference sequence). The V gene lost 10 bases and the J gene lost 2 bases, with 16 bases spanning the gap. Here the CDR3 DNA reads TGTGCCACCAGGGGGGGACCGGACACAGATACGCAGTATTTT. Translated: CATRGGPDTDTQYF.

V usage is TRBV4-2 and J usage is TRBJ1-2, with 10 bases identical to TRBD1. From germline, CDR1 is LGHNA and CDR2 YNFKEQ. V dropped 2 bases and J dropped 6; count of bases not matched to a gene: 3. The CDR3 is 14 residues long. The CDR3 nucleotides read TGTGCCAGCAGCCAAACCGGGACAGGGGATGGCTACACCTTC. The encoded protein is CASSQTGTGDGYTF.

The chain is built from TRBV11-3 and TRBJ2-7, with 10 bases lining up with TRBD1. Germline CDR1 reads SGHNT; CDR2 reads YENEEA. The V gene end was trimmed by 3 bases and the J gene end by 1 base; junction bases not matched to a gene: 3. The CDR3 has 15 amino acids. The CDR3 DNA reads TGTGCCAGCAGCTTGGGACAGGGGCTTTCCTACGAGCAGTACTTC. Translated, it gives CASSLGQGLSYEQYF. The variable domain in full, with the rest retrieved from reference TRBV11-3 and TRBJ2-7, is EAGVVQSPRYKIIEKKQPVAFWCNPISGHNTLYWYLQNLGQGPELLIRYENEEAVDDSQLPKDRFSAERLKGVDSTLKIQPAELGDSAVYLCASSLGQGLSYEQYFGPGTRLTVT.